What follows are 3 T cell receptor beta chains derived from one specimen sequenced in a study of cytomegalovirus exposure and HLA in healthy donors. It was with 60 Vbeta and 13 Jbeta primers that the PCR ran. The method was immunoSEQ multiplex PCR; TCRdb's version includes in-frame clones alone and lacks a portion of them. In the table there are fewer than 200,000 clones, approximately 82% of which are singletons. The sequencing sample was made of PBMCs. These receptors were taken from a male donor in good health and CMV-seronegative.

The chain is built from TRBV28 and TRBJ1-1; possible D gene TRBD1, 5 bases. The CDR3 has 15 amino acids. V lost 5 bases and J lost 5, with 18 bases in between. Germline V gives CDR1 MDHEN, CDR2 SYDVKM. The CDR3 nucleotides read TGTGCCAGCAGTCCCCCAACAGGCCGAGAGACTGAAGCTTTCTTT. It specifies CASSPPTGRETEAFF.

The V gene is TRBV6-5, the J gene TRBJ2-1; no reliable D call. The length of the CDR3 is 16 residues. Per germline, CDR1 MNHEY and CDR2 SVGAGI. The V and J ends lost 0 bases and 4 bases respectively, with 13 bases between them. CDR3 loop: CASSYSNSYPYNEQFF. As DNA, the CDR3 is TGTGCCAGCAGTTACTCGAACAGCTACCCTTACAATGAGCAGTTCTTC.

The V gene is TRBV7-6, the J gene TRBJ1-1; no clear D. V shed 5 bases and J shed 4 bases, with 17 bases lying between them. Germline CDR1 reads SGHVS; CDR2 reads FNYEAQ. CDR3 length: 15 residues. The CDR3 bases are TGTGCCAGCAGCCCCGGCGGAGGGTGGCCCACTGAAGCTTTCTTT. Its protein is CASSPGGGWPTEAFF.